The next 3 T cell receptor beta chains were all read from a single sample in a study of blood T cell repertoires in COVID-19. Assay used: immunoSEQ multiplex PCR; TCRdb lists only in-frame clones, some missing. The sample comprises around 470,000 clones, about 88% of which are singletons, and over 0.7% rests with the top ten. Sequencing was done on a sample of peripheral blood. The receptors were gathered from a man younger than 30 with COVID-19, enrolled during active disease.

The chain links TRBV11-2 to TRBJ2-5, with D possibly TRBD2 on 5 matching bases. V lost 6 bases, J lost 5 bases, and 13 bases lay in between. This CDR3 is built from 13 residues. From germline, CDR1 is SGHAT and CDR2 FQNNGV. The CDR3 is CASSLLGPETQYF. CDR3 in DNA: TGTGCCAGCAGTCTACTAGGCCCGGAGACCCAGTACTTC. The full variable domain, with the rest looked up from reference TRBV11-2 and TRBJ2-5, is EAGVAQSPRYKIIEKRQSVAFWCNPISGHATLYWYQQILGQGPKLLIQFQNNGVVDDSQLPKDRFSAERLKGVDSTLKIQPAKLEDSAVYLCASSLLGPETQYFGPGTRLLVL.

The chain uses TRBV12-3 or TRBV12-4 and TRBJ1-5; no clear D. Trimming removed 5 bases at V and 1 base at J, with 6 bases between. The CDR3 is 13 residues long. CDR3 sequence: CASSVQSNQPQHF. Written as DNA, the CDR3 is TGTGCCAGCAGTGTACAGAGCAATCAGCCCCAGCATTTT.

The CDR3 bases are TGTGCCAGCAGCTTGGAGACTAGCACAGAGACCCAGTACTTC. Translating it yields CASSLETSTETQYF. The V and J genes are TRBV5-8 and TRBJ2-5, with TRBD2 matching 7 bases. Germline V gives CDR1 SGHTS, CDR2 YDEGEE. The length of the CDR3 is 14 residues. Trimming took 0 bases from V and 4 from J; bases not matched to a gene: 3. Using reference TRBV5-8 and TRBJ2-5 for the parts outside the CDR3, the full variable domain is EAGVTQSPTHLIKTRGQQATLRCSPISGHTSVYWYQQALGLGLQFLLWYDEGEERNRGNFPPRFSGRQFPNYSSELNVNALELEDSALYLCASSLETSTETQYFGPGTRLLVL.